This entry lists 27 T cell receptor beta chains sequenced from one sample in a study of cytomegalovirus exposure and HLA in healthy donors. Assay: immunoSEQ multiplex PCR; the TCRdb copy retains only in-frame clones and omits some. This sample yields 150,000 to 200,000 clones, of which 80% to 90% are seen a single time; 10% to 15% belongs to the top ten. Sequencing used PBMCs. All receptors come from a woman aged 25 to 39 in good health and CMV-seropositive.

This chain uses TRBV7-2 with TRBJ2-1, with D possibly matching TRBD2 (6 bases). This CDR3 has 14 amino acids. Deletions cut 7 bases from V and 8 bases from J, with 18 bases between. Germline CDR1 reads SGHTA; CDR2 reads FQGNSA. CDR3 in amino acids: CASTESGLGDEQFF. CDR3 bases: TGTGCCAGCACCGAAAGCGGGCTCGGAGATGAGCAGTTCTTC.

This clone was seen more than once but under ten times. This rearrangement joins TRBV6-5 to TRBJ2-1; D possibly corresponds to TRBD1 (5 bases). Germline lookup yields CDR1 MNHEY and CDR2 SVGAGI. V lost 5 bases and J lost 11, with 19 bases in between. The CDR3 totals 14 residues. The CDR3 region has the DNA TGTGCCAGCAGTCCTTCCCCGGAAGACAGAAAGCAGTTCTTC. It translates to CASSPSPEDRKQFF.

This chain links TRBV20-1 with TRBJ2-7; the D gene is possibly TRBD1 (6 bases). Deletions cut 6 bases from V and 1 base from J, with 7 bases between. This CDR3 region has 11 residues. CDR1 DFQATT and CDR2 SNEGSKA come from the germline V gene (reference sequence). This CDR3 reads CSADRSYEQYF. The CDR3 nucleotides read TGCAGTGCCGACAGGTCCTACGAGCAGTACTTC.

The chain employs TRBV18 and TRBJ1-5, with D possibly being TRBD1 (6 bases). There are 15 residues in the CDR3. Germline V gene lookup returns CDR1 KGHSH and CDR2 LQKENI. The V end was cut by 5 bases, the J end by 7 bases, with 18 bases between. CDR3 loop: CASSGTGNSNQPQHF. The CDR3 DNA reads TGTGCCAGCTCAGGTACAGGGAACTCAAACCAGCCCCAGCATTTT.

The chain combines TRBV27 with TRBJ1-1, with D hard to call. The V and J ends lost 1 base and 1 base respectively, with 10 bases between them. The CDR3 extends over 15 amino acids. Germline V gene sequence: CDR1 MNHEY, CDR2 SMNVEV (reference sequence). The CDR3 DNA follows: TGTGCCAGCAGTTTATACGGGCGGGGGAACACTGAAGCTTTCTTT. Translating it yields CASSLYGRGNTEAFF.

The chain links TRBV4-2 to TRBJ2-1; 13 nucleotides match TRBD2. In germline, CDR1 is LGHNA, CDR2 YNFKEQ. V was clipped by 6 bases and J by 9 bases; unmatched bases: 17. This CDR3 comprises 18 residues. CDR3 residues: CASSQTSTGTSGTGEQFF. The CDR3 region has the DNA TGTGCCAGCAGTCAAACCTCGACCGGGACTAGCGGGACGGGTGAGCAGTTCTTC.

This clone has only one observation. The V and J genes are TRBV19 and TRBJ2-5; 7 nucleotides align to TRBD2. Losses at the gene ends were 8 bases for V and 5 bases for J; bases not matched to a gene: 8. The CDR3 is 13 residues long. The germline gives CDR1 LNHDA, CDR2 SQIVND (reference sequence). The CDR3 sequence: CASGAGVRETQYF. CDR3 nucleotides: TGTGCCAGTGGGGCGGGAGTAAGGGAGACCCAGTACTTC.

The chain couples TRBV27 to TRBJ1-2; D gene unclear. CDR1 and CDR2 from the germline V gene are MNHEY and SMNVEV (reference sequence). The germline V and J ends were trimmed by 7 bases and 4 bases, with 25 bases remaining between them. CDR3 length equals 17 residues. CDR3 nucleotides: TGTGCCAGCACCACGATGCTGCGGCCCCAGACGGCCTATGGCTACACCTTC. Amino acids: CASTTMLRPQTAYGYTF.

The gene calls are TRBV29-1 and TRBJ2-1; D remains ambiguous. The CDR3 covers 13 residues. CDR1 and CDR2 from the germline V gene are SQVTM and ANQGSEA. Trimming took off 4 bases at V and 0 bases at J, with 7 bases between the two ends. The CDR3: CSVARSSYNEQFF. CDR3 nucleotide sequence: TGCAGCGTTGCTAGGAGCTCCTACAATGAGCAGTTCTTC.

The V and J genes are TRBV18 and TRBJ2-5; 7 positions agree with TRBD2. The CDR3 loop spans 16 amino acids. V lost 0 bases to trimming and J lost 5 bases; unmatched junction nucleotides: 9. Germline loops: CDR1 KGHSH, CDR2 LQKENI. CDR3 loop: CASSPPRTRGQETQYF. CDR3 sequence (DNA): TGTGCCAGCTCACCACCGCGGACTAGGGGCCAGGAGACCCAGTACTTC.

The chain couples TRBV27 to TRBJ1-1, with 8 bases identical to TRBD1. CDR3 size: 13 residues. With V trimmed by 4 bases and J by 4 bases, 2 bases remained unmatched. Germline lookup yields CDR1 MNHEY and CDR2 SMNVEV (reference sequence). The CDR3, as DNA: TGTGCCAGCAGTTCAGGACAGGGCACTGAAGCTTTCTTT. Translating it yields CASSSGQGTEAFF.

V and J are TRBV4-1 and TRBJ1-2; 10 bases fit TRBD1. With V trimmed by 6 bases and J by 14 bases, 15 bases remained unmatched. Germline-derived CDR1 and CDR2 are MGHRA and YSYEKL. This CDR3 is built from 14 residues. CDR3 nucleotide sequence: TGCGCCAGCAGGCTAAACCCGGGACAGGGGAAAGAGACCTTC. Its protein is CASRLNPGQGKETF.

The chain links TRBV27 to TRBJ2-7, with D unclear. V lost 8 bases, J lost 6 bases, and 11 bases lay in between. Germline assignment: CDR1 MNHEY and CDR2 SMNVEV (reference sequence). This CDR3 has 11 residues. The CDR3 sequence is CASRGGIEQYF. The CDR3 DNA reads TGTGCCAGCCGTGGCGGCATCGAGCAGTACTTC.

This chain links TRBV5-1 with TRBJ1-4; D might be TRBD1 (5 bases). The CDR3 contains 14 residues. Trimming cost V 3 bases and J 8 bases, with 14 bases left between them. CDR1 is SGHRS and CDR2 is YFSETQ in the germline V gene. CDR3 protein: CASSSAGPTEKLFF. The DNA for the CDR3 is TGCGCCAGCAGCTCCGCGGGGCCAACCGAAAAACTGTTTTTT.

The V and J genes are TRBV29-1 and TRBJ1-3; no clear D. Germline-derived CDR1 and CDR2 are SQVTM and ANQGSEA. Trimming left V 4 bases short and J 0 bases short, with 13 bases between. The CDR3 loop spans 15 amino acids. The CDR3 coding sequence is TGCAGCGTTGTGGGCATAGGTAGCTCTGGAAACACCATATATTTT. This codes for CSVVGIGSSGNTIYF. Filled out from reference TRBV29-1 and TRBJ1-3, the complete variable domain reads SAVISQKPSRDICQRGTSLTIQCQVDSQVTMMFWYRQQPGQSLTLIATANQGSEATYESGFVIDKFPISRPNLTFSTLTVSNMSPEDSSIYLCSVVGIGSSGNTIYFGEGSWLTVV.

The rearrangement joins TRBV9 to TRBJ2-2; D is uncertain. The germline V gene has CDR1 SGDLS and CDR2 YYNGEE. The length of the CDR3 is 13 residues. Between the trimmed V and J ends, which lost 4 bases and 7 bases, there was a span of 11 bases. The CDR3 sequence: CASSSRANGELFF. The CDR3 nucleotides are TGTGCCAGCAGCAGCAGAGCGAACGGGGAGCTGTTTTTT.

Details on this clone: The junction and the germline gene differ at one end; a read error may be behind it. The V and J genes are TRBV7-7 and TRBJ2-1; the D gene is possibly TRBD2 (6 bases). This CDR3 has 16 amino acids. From germline, CDR1 is SSHAT and CDR2 FNYEAQ (reference sequence). This chain's CDR3 is CASSLSSGEYPNEQFF. CDR3 DNA: TGTGCTAGCAGCTTATCGTCGGGAGAGTATCCGAATGAGCAGTTCTTC.

The chain couples TRBV6-1 to TRBJ1-2; tentatively, D is TRBD1 (6 bases). Germline V gene lookup returns CDR1 MNHNS and CDR2 SASEGT. The ends were cut back, 2 bases at V and 8 bases at J, with 12 bases in the middle. This CDR3 spans 13 amino acids. The CDR3 sequence: CASSEYSGVGYTF. In nucleotides, the CDR3 is TGTGCCAGCAGTGAATATTCAGGGGTAGGCTACACCTTC.

This clone has more than one count but fewer than ten. J is TRBJ1-2 and V is TRBV5-1, with a possible D match to TRBD1 (6 bases). From germline, CDR1 is SGHRS and CDR2 YFSETQ. CDR3 length equals 13 residues. V lost 4 bases, J lost 4 bases, and 11 bases lay in between. This CDR3 is CASSTATGYGYTF. The CDR3 DNA is TGCGCCAGCAGCACAGCGACAGGCTATGGCTACACCTTC.

This chain joins TRBV13 and TRBJ2-3; D unresolved. There are 14 residues in the CDR3. V lost 2 bases to trimming and J lost 3 bases, with 9 bases between them. From germline, CDR1 is PRHDT and CDR2 FYEKMQ (reference sequence). The CDR3 region is CASSLSLRTDTQYF. The CDR3 bases are TGTGCCAGCAGCTTATCCCTGAGAACAGATACGCAGTATTTT.

This clone was counted a few times. V is TRBV5-1 and J is TRBJ2-5, with 9 bases matching TRBD1. This CDR3 spans 17 amino acids. Germline CDR1 is SGHRS and CDR2 is YFSETQ. After removal of 0 bases from V and 2 bases from J, the junction contained 8 bases not matched to a gene. This chain's CDR3 is CASSLAPTGGTQETQYF. CDR3 in DNA: TGCGCCAGCAGCTTGGCTCCAACAGGGGGCACACAAGAGACCCAGTACTTC.

Written as DNA, the CDR3 is TGTGCCAGCAGCCGGGGGACCCAAGAAAAACTGTTTTTT. Amino acid sequence: CASSRGTQEKLFF. This chain connects TRBV5-6 to TRBJ1-4; a weak D match, TRBD1 (5 bases). V lost 4 bases and J 8 bases, leaving 12 bases between the germline ends. This CDR3 contains 13 residues. CDR1 is SGHDT, CDR2 YYEEEE, per germline.

Worth noting for this clone: Other DNA sequences within the sample encode an identical CDR3. The rearrangement links TRBV29-1 to TRBJ1-1; D not certain. The V gene's germline CDR1 is SQVTM and CDR2 ANQGSEA. There are 11 residues in the CDR3. The ends were cut back, 2 bases at V and 4 bases at J, with 5 bases in the middle. For the CDR3, the DNA is TGCAGCGTTGAATCAGGCACTGAAGCTTTCTTT. Its protein product is CSVESGTEAFF.

This clone is a singleton in its sample. This chain connects TRBV11-2 to TRBJ2-7; D possibly corresponds to TRBD2 (6 bases). Germline V gene lookup returns CDR1 SGHAT and CDR2 FQNNGV. The ends were cut back, 8 bases at V and 2 bases at J, with 19 bases in the middle. This CDR3 has 15 amino acids. CDR3 sequence: CASLPSGSPPYEQYF. The CDR3 DNA reads TGTGCCAGCTTACCAAGCGGGTCTCCTCCCTACGAGCAGTACTTC.

The rearrangement joins TRBV10-3 to TRBJ1-3, with 8 bases fitting TRBD1. The CDR3 extends over 15 amino acids. CDR1 ENHRY and CDR2 SYGVKD come from the germline V gene. Trimming at V came to 8 bases and at J to 0 bases, leaving 6 bases not matched to a gene. CDR3 in DNA: TGTGCCATCGGTAACAGGGGGAACTCTGGAAACACCATATATTTT. It translates to CAIGNRGNSGNTIYF.

This rearrangement joins TRBV6-6 to TRBJ2-3; D unresolved. Trimming pared 6 bases from V and 8 bases from J, leaving 15 bases between. CDR1 MNHNY and CDR2 SVGAGI come from the germline V gene (reference sequence). This CDR3 has 13 residues. CDR3 nucleotide sequence: TGTGCCAGCAGCTCCGTTCGAATAGCTACGCAGTATTTT. Amino acids: CASSSVRIATQYF.

This chain links TRBV2 with TRBJ1-2; D gene uncertain. The CDR3 consists of 14 residues. Germline CDR1 reads SNHLY; CDR2 reads FYNNEI. V lost 6 bases and J lost 2, with 13 bases in between. The CDR3 region is CASSPRRGNYGYTF. The DNA of the CDR3 is TGTGCCAGCAGCCCACGTCGCGGGAACTATGGCTACACCTTC.